This record covers a single T cell receptor beta chain. This clonotype was recorded once. What antigen it recognizes has not been identified. No much larger clone is present one base from it, and per-base qualities are unavailable. These data belong to a study of blood T cells in healthy people across ages (dated by TCRdb to about 2015). For the study in its entirety: Template switching captured roughly one uniquely barcoded TCR beta cDNA molecule per two T cells in model experiments. To track age-related changes in TCR beta repertoire diversity, the study relied on deep sequencing normalized with unique cDNA molecular identifiers. Four age groups were formed from the donors: young (average roughly 15 years), middle-aged (approximately 41), aged (approximately 60) and long-lived (82). Donors of different ages were randomly distributed across sequencing lanes to avoid experimental bias. The study analyzed two additional independent replicas of 1 million unique cDNA reads from the same blood draw for two donors, one aged 18 to 29 and one aged 80 or older.

Summary of the overall study and its limitations: Compared with the aged group, the long-lived group had more naive CD4+ T cells, fewer expanded clones and increased TCR diversity, a pattern suggesting age selection. As age increased, observed TCR beta diversity per million T cells dropped in a roughly linear way, and a significant reduction was already evident by age 40. Total diversity estimates from one million sequenced T cells were considered lower bounds and underestimates. Conclusive comparison of naive and antigen-experienced compartments was prevented by the profiling of bulk unsorted PBMCs. Because donor CMV infection status was unknown, age-related changes in expanded clonotypes were potentially confounded. Observed TCR beta diversity correlated strongly with the percentage of naive T cells measured by flow cytometry.

The method was 5' RACE. The sample was run on an Illumina HiSeq 2500. A second roughly 6 to 11 cycle PCR used a sample-barcoded 5' primer and a J-beta primer mix. A unique molecular identifier was introduced onto each TCR beta cDNA molecule by a template-switch 5' adaptor carrying 12 random nucleotides. Each sample yielded at least 2.5 million CDR3-containing paired-end reads. All of the RNA was converted into first-strand cDNA using the Mint cDNA synthesis kit, with a TRBC-specific oligonucleotide serving as the primer. After uracil-DNA glycosylase treatment, a first 18-cycle PCR used universal primers M1SS and BC2_uni_R on all cDNA. The source study handled its data this way. For normalization, 1 million high-quality reads were randomly selected from each sample, with every read carrying a distinct molecular identifier. Reads sharing molecular identifiers were discarded rather than binned into consensus sequences. MiTCR, set to a Q25 quality threshold and the strictest error-elimination algorithm, was used for CDR3 identification, clonotype clustering and error correction. A nonparametric unseen species model using Euler transformation provided a lower-bound estimate of total TCR beta diversity. TCRdb reprocessing: public reads trimmed at Q25 with fastp, clones called with MiXCR, in-frame beta chains kept. Duplicate CDR3 protein sequences are folded into a single record with the most common DNA and genes. These V and J calls rely on TCRdb rather than the paper's analysis. The sample table records 1.5 million to 1.8 million distinct CDR3 sequences; roughly 43% of these occur just once. The ten largest clones capture about 4% of the sample.

Systemically healthy Caucasian individuals from Russia, 39 in total and aged about 6 to 90 years, were included as donors. Around 10 milliliters of peripheral blood were drawn from each donor into EDTA-treated Vacutainer tubes. Ficoll-Paque density-gradient centrifugation was used to isolate PBMCs, with at least 6 million per sample. Total RNA was extracted from PBMCs with Trizol reagent, with at least 5 micrograms obtained per sample. For every donor, an aliquot of PBMCs went through flow cytometry to measure the percentages of naive CD45RAhigh/CD27high T cells. Clipping removes 4 bases from V and 8 bases from J, with 9 as the unmatched junction base count. The CDR3 has 15 amino acids, counting the end cysteine and phenylalanine. Only the CDR3 DNA stays, 45 bases, in frame from base 1. As encoded in the germline V gene (reference sequence), CDR1 is SEHNR while CDR2 is FQNEAQ.

The chain links TRBV7-9 with TRBJ2-1, and TRBD2 aligns with 9 junction nucleotides. The sequence derives from a woman under 30 in good health. Material for sequencing was blood. The DNA sequence follows: TGTGCCAGCAGCTCTGGGCTAGCGGGAACGGATGAGCAGTTCTTC. Translated, it gives CASSSGLAGTDEQFF. With the portions outside the CDR3 filled from the reference TRBV7-9 and TRBJ2-1 genes, the complete variable region becomes DTGVSQNPRHKITKRGQNVTFRCDPISEHNRLYWYRQTLGQGPEFLTYFQNEAQLEKSRLLSDRFSAERPKGSFSTLEIQRTEQGDSAMYLCASSSGLAGTDEQFFGPGTRLTVL.